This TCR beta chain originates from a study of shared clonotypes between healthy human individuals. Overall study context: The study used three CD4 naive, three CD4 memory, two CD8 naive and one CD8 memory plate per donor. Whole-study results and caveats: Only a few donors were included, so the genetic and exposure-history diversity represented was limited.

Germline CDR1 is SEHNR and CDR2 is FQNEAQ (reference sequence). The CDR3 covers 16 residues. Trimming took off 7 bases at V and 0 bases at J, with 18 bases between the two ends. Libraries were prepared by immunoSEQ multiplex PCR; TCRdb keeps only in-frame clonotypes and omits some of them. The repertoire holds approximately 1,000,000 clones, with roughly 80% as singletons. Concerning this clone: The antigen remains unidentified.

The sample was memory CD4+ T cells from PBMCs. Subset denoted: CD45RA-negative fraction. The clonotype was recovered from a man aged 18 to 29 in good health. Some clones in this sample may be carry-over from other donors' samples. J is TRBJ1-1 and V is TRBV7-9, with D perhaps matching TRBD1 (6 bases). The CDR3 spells CASTPRGGRMNTEAFF. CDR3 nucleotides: TGTGCCAGCACCCCCCGAGGGGGGAGAATGAACACTGAAGCTTTCTTT.